This T cell receptor (beta chain) was identified in a study of T cell responses to AZD1222 COVID-19 vaccine (TCRdb year 2021). Turning to the overall study: Because spike-specific TCR depth and breadth did not differ between the two schedules, AZD1222 recipients who got a second dose at roughly 4 weeks were pooled with those who got a second dose at roughly 12 weeks. A total of roughly 240 trial participants underwent TCR sequencing, of whom some 210 received two doses of AZD1222 and about 25 received two doses of the MenACWY control vaccine. Trial participants were enrolled by age into subgroups of 18-55, 56-69 and 70-plus years, and around 150, 29 and 61 TCR-sequenced participants, respectively, were included in these subgroups.

This specimen's time point label, per the study, means: baseline before first vaccination. Vaccinee samples were obtained from the UK trials COV001 and COV002, which included a single-blind randomized controlled phase 2/3 trial of AZD1222 (ChAdOx1 nCoV-19) in healthy adults. Trial participant PBMC samples were collected at day 0 and day 28 after the second dose for TCRbeta chain sequencing. Clipping removes 4 bases from V and 2 bases from J, with 14 as the unmatched junction base count. The germline V gene yields MDHEN for CDR1 and SYDVKM for CDR2. The CDR3 covers 17 residues, taking in both the cysteine and the phenylalanine. Here the CDR3 DNA is all that survives: 51 bases in frame from base 1. Study-level results and caveats: Conclusions about previously exposed vaccinees were limited because only six AZD1222 recipients were SARS-CoV-2 seropositive at baseline. Most participants were white British and females outnumbered males, and the authors suggested that clonal diversity may have been underestimated. Reportedly, almost half of the unique spike-specific TCRs recognized epitopes lying outside the regions that are mutated in the B.1.351 and B.1.1.7 variants. The 56-69-year group was small, and its depth increase did not reach significance, likely because of low power. Because no day 14 peak-response samples were available, repertoires were characterized only after the peak T cell response. After two AZD1222 doses, spike-specific TCR breadth and depth were significantly higher than at day 0 and than in MenACWY recipients. CD4 TCRs associated with the vaccine covered the entire spike protein, and the dominant responses were in regions 160-218 and 743-854.

About this clone itself: Its antigen remains undetermined. Base-call qualities are not available, and no considerably larger clone is one nucleotide away.

The CDR3 regions of human TCRbeta chains were subjected to immunosequencing. Under the source paper's analysis protocol: TCRs in the repertoires were compared against a reference library of SARS-CoV-2-specific TCRs that had been generated with the MIRA antigen-specificity platform. Breadth was defined as the fraction of unique TCRs that were SARS-CoV-2-associated. Depth was defined as the fraction of total T cells that were SARS-CoV-2-associated. Using the MIRA data, each spike-specific TCR was assigned both to the spike region to which the TCR was reactive and to a CD4 or CD8 class. Log10-transformed breadth and depth values were compared by one-way ANOVA with Sidak's multiple comparisons tests. Imported from immuneACCESS, the table was reduced by TCRdb to in-frame sequences with V and J called. These copies leave out some clones; in studies compared against another copy, an unresolved V gene accounts for under half, and the cause of the remainder is not known. V and J calls and clone size are copied from that table; D and trimming were computed from the DNA. The table for this sample lists approximately 140,000 clones; 85% to 95% of them were counted only once. Of the sample, 4.5% to 6% is held by the ten largest clones.

The receptor chain draws on TRBV28 and TRBJ2-7; 7 middle bases align to TRBD2. The material sequenced was peripheral blood, taken on day 0 of AZD1222 vaccination. The source of this sequence is an adult in good health. In nucleotide form, the sequence is TGTGCCAGCAGTTCTTTAGGGAGGGGAAGCAACCCCTACGAGCAGTACTTC. This is translated as CASSSLGRGSNPYEQYF.